This T cell receptor beta chain derives from a study of early T cells in non-severe SARS-CoV-2 infection. Study-level information: Sequencing input comprised bulk RNA from unsorted whole blood; chain pairing was not available. General observations from the study: Using VDJdb, the matching emphasized anti-spike CD8 responses while missing private and CD4 specificities.

Trimming took 7 bases from V and 3 from J, leaving 13 bases between them. The CDR3 is 14 residues long. Individual cDNA molecules received unique molecular identifiers. TCRdb re-called the 5' RACE reads through MiXCR, storing one row per CDR3 protein. The sample shows tens of thousands of distinct CDR3 sequences, about 5% of them seen only once. About this clonotype itself: Its target is not known. Possible read error: a much larger clone is one base away.

The chain couples TRBV12-3 or TRBV12-4 to TRBJ1-3, with D maybe TRBD1 (5 bases). This receptor was obtained from an adult who was a healthcare worker with PCR-confirmed SARS-CoV-2 infection or an uninfected control (not recorded which). Input material: whole blood. This CDR3 is CASTLRGYGNTIYF. CDR3 DNA: TGTGCCAGCACCTTGAGGGGCTATGGAAACACCATATATTTT.